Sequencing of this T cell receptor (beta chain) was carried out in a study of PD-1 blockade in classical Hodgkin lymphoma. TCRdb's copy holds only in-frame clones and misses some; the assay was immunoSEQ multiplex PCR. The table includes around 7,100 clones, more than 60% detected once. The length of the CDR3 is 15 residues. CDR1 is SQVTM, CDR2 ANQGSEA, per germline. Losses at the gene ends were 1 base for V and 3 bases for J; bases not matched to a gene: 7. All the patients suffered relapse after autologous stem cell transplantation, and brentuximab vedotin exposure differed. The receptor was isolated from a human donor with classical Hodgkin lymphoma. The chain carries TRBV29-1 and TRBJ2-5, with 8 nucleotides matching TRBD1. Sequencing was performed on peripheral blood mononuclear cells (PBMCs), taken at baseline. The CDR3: CSVEVPGGGEETQYF. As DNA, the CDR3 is TGCAGCGTTGAAGTCCCAGGGGGCGGAGAAGAGACCCAGTACTTC. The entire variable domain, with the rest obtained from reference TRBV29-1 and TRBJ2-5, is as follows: SAVISQKPSRDICQRGTSLTIQCQVDSQVTMMFWYRQQPGQSLTLIATANQGSEATYESGFVIDKFPISRPNLTFSTLTVSNMSPEDSSIYLCSVEVPGGGEETQYFGPGTRLLVL.